These 21 T cell receptor beta chains were all obtained from the same sample, sequenced in a study of graft-versus-host responses after intestinal transplantation (dated by TCRdb to the early 2020s). Taken with the paper, the label for time point translates to: cells obtained before transplantation from donor or recipient. Receptors were amplified or captured by the immunoSEQ multiplex PCR assay. TCRdb retrieved this table from immuneACCESS and kept in-frame rearrangements only. Not all clones are present; in checked studies, unresolved V genes account for under half, and no reason is known for the remainder. The sample has 100,000 or so clones on record, 91% of them singletons. The ten top clones hold roughly 0.2% of the sample. These receptors' targets are unknown. The sequencing used unstimulated CD4+ T cells sorted from spleen or lymph node cells, collected before transplant. All receptors come from a human donor who was the organ donor for an intestinal transplant.

The chain employs TRBV30 and TRBJ1-1, with D possibly being TRBD1 (6 bases). V was pared by 2 bases and J by 11 bases, with 18 bases between. There are 13 residues in the CDR3. From germline, CDR1 is GTSNPN and CDR2 SVGIG (reference sequence). The CDR3 spells CAWSSQTGGWAFF. The CDR3 region has the DNA TGTGCCTGGAGTAGCCAGACAGGTGGGTGGGCTTTCTTT. The whole variable domain, remainder taken from reference TRBV30 and TRBJ1-1, is SQTIHQWPATLVQPVGSPLSLECTVEGTSNPNLYWYRQAAGRGLQLLFYSVGIGQISSEVPQNLSASRPQDRQFILSSKKLLLSDSGFYLCAWSSQTGGWAFFGQGTRLTVV.

This sequence joins TRBV6-6 and TRBJ2-7; TRBD1 aligns across 9 bases. The CDR3 sequence is 14 residues long. J was trimmed by 6 bases and V by 4 bases; bases with no gene match: 7. CDR1 is MNHNY and CDR2 is SVGAGI in the germline V gene (reference sequence). DNA of the CDR3: TGTGCCAGCAGTTGGGGGGGGACAGGGCCCGAGCAGTACTTC. It encodes CASSWGGTGPEQYF.

The chain combines TRBV27 with TRBJ1-2, with 8 bases that match TRBD1. The junction had 14 bases not matched to a gene; V was cut back by 6 bases and J by 8 bases. Germline assignment: CDR1 MNHEY and CDR2 SMNVEV (reference sequence). The CDR3 runs to 15 residues. In DNA form, the CDR3 reads TGTGCCAGCAGGGCGGACCCAAACAGGGGGAGAGGCTACACCTTC. Protein sequence: CASRADPNRGRGYTF.

V is TRBV10-3 and J is TRBJ1-3, with 11 bases that match TRBD1. Germline V gene sequence: CDR1 ENHRY, CDR2 SYGVKD. The CDR3 spans 17 residues. Germline trimming cut 4 bases from V and 3 bases from J; bases unmatched to any gene: 8. The CDR3 reads CAISASGQGAGGNTIYF. CDR3 nucleotide sequence: TGTGCCATCAGTGCGTCCGGACAGGGGGCTGGTGGAAACACCATATATTTT.

The rearrangement joins TRBV5-1 to TRBJ2-5; TRBD2 matches 13 bases. J lost 4 bases, V lost 0 bases, and 0 bases had no gene match. There are 15 residues in the CDR3. Germline loops: CDR1 SGHRS, CDR2 YFSETQ. The CDR3 spells CASSLGLAGGETQYF. DNA for the CDR3: TGCGCCAGCAGCTTGGGACTAGCGGGGGGAGAGACCCAGTACTTC.

The chain has TRBV27 and TRBJ2-4, with 16 bases identical to TRBD2. Germline V gene sequence: CDR1 MNHEY, CDR2 SMNVEV (reference sequence). The V and J ends lost 3 bases and 6 bases, in that order; junction bases with no gene match: 8. The length of the CDR3 is 18 residues. This CDR3 is CASSFSGLAGGPGNIQYF. CDR3 coding DNA: TGTGCCAGCAGTTTCTCGGGACTAGCGGGGGGGCCGGGAAACATTCAGTACTTC.

The CDR3 DNA reads as TGTGCCAGCAGCTTAGATGGGGCTTCGGCTTTCTTT. Its translation is CASSLDGASAFF. The chain employs TRBV11-3 and TRBJ1-1, with a tentative D call TRBD1 (5 bases). From germline, CDR1 is SGHNT and CDR2 YENEEA. The CDR3 loop spans 12 amino acids. Trimming removed 0 bases from V and 11 bases from J, with 10 bases in between.

The chain uses TRBV15 and TRBJ2-2, with 12 bases that match TRBD2. CDR3 size: 17 residues. Trimming at V came to 1 base and at J to 4 bases, leaving 4 bases not matched to a gene. The germline gives CDR1 LNHNV, CDR2 YYDKDF (reference sequence). CDR3 residues: CATSRVRTSGVTGELFF. For the CDR3, the DNA is TGTGCCACCAGCAGAGTCCGGACTAGCGGGGTCACCGGGGAGCTGTTTTTT.

This rearrangement joins TRBV11-2 to TRBJ1-2; D ambiguous. Trimming removed 5 bases from V and 5 bases from J, with 12 bases in between. The CDR3 has 13 amino acids. Germline V gives CDR1 SGHAT, CDR2 FQNNGV. CDR3 in amino acids: CASSHGRDYGYTF. The DNA for the CDR3 is TGTGCCAGCAGCCATGGACGGGATTATGGCTACACCTTC.

This clone appeared a single time. The chain couples TRBV28 to TRBJ2-7; 9 bases map to TRBD1. The trim removed 4 bases at V and 5 bases at J, leaving 3 bases unmatched. The CDR3 is 13 amino acids. The germline V gene encodes CDR1 MDHEN and CDR2 SYDVKM. In DNA form, the CDR3 reads TGTGCCAGCAGTTGGGACAGGGTCAACGAGCAGTACTTC. Its protein product is CASSWDRVNEQYF. Full variable domain (rest looked up from reference TRBV28 and TRBJ2-7): DVKVTQSSRYLVKRTGEKVFLECVQDMDHENMFWYRQDPGLGLRLIYFSYDVKMKEKGDIPEGYSVSREKKERFSLILESASTNQTSMYLCASSWDRVNEQYFGPGTRLTVT.

The chain links TRBV7-2 to TRBJ2-5; no reliable D call. The DNA end favors TRBJ2-7, so the J call may be wrong. The CDR3 spans 13 residues. Germline V CDR1 and CDR2: SGHTA, FQGNSA. The CDR3 bases are TGTGCCAGCAGCTTAGTATCCTCCTACGAGCAGTACTTC. Its protein is CASSLVSSYEQYF.

This clone was found a few times. The chain has TRBV9 and TRBJ2-1; 11 bases agree with TRBD2. J lost 8 bases, V lost 3 bases, and 7 bases had no gene match. The V gene's germline CDR1 is SGDLS and CDR2 YYNGEE. This CDR3 is 15 amino acids long. The DNA for the CDR3 is TGTGCCAGCAGCGGGAGGGGACTAGCGGCCGATGAGCAGTTCTTC. Translated: CASSGRGLAADEQFF. Full variable domain (missing parts from reference TRBV9 and TRBJ2-1): DSGVTQTPKHLITATGQRVTLRCSPRSGDLSVYWYQQSLDQGLQFLIQYYNGEERAKGNILERFSAQQFPDLHSELNLSSLELGDSALYFCASSGRGLAADEQFFGPGTRLTVL.

The rearrangement links TRBV5-1 to TRBJ2-3, with 12 bases lining up with TRBD2. The V and J ends lost 3 bases and 6 bases, in that order; junction bases with no gene match: 2. CDR1 SGHRS and CDR2 YFSETQ come from the germline V gene. The CDR3 runs to 14 residues. CDR3 sequence reads: CASSSSGGADTQYF. Written as DNA, the CDR3 is TGCGCCAGCAGCTCTAGCGGGGGGGCCGATACGCAGTATTTT.

The rearrangement uses TRBV7-6 and TRBJ2-7, with 8 nucleotides matching TRBD1. V lost 6 bases and J lost 7; bases outside the gene matches: 8. Looked up from germline, CDR1 is SGHVS and CDR2 is FNYEAQ. This CDR3 comprises 13 residues. CDR3 region: CASRNGQGREQYF. CDR3 DNA: TGTGCCAGCAGGAACGGACAGGGAAGAGAGCAGTACTTC. Full variable domain (remainder filled in from reference TRBV7-6 and TRBJ2-7): GAGVSQSPRYKVTKRGQDVALRCDPISGHVSLYWYRQALGQGPEFLTYFNYEAQQDKSGLPNDRFSAERPEGSISTLTIQRTEQRDSAMYRCASRNGQGREQYFGPGTRLTVT.

The CDR3 loop is CASMSRAAKNSPLHF. The CDR3 DNA sequence: TGTGCCAGCATGTCGAGGGCCGCTAAAAATTCACCCCTCCACTTT. The genes are TRBV2 and TRBJ1-6; D not resolved. Germline CDR1 reads SNHLY; CDR2 reads FYNNEI. The CDR3 totals 15 residues. V was trimmed by 7 bases and J by 7 bases, leaving 17 bases between them.

The chain combines TRBV27 with TRBJ2-1; D perhaps matches TRBD2 (5 bases). In germline, CDR1 is MNHEY, CDR2 SMNVEV (reference sequence). Trimming removed 5 bases from V and 1 base from J, with 12 bases in between. CDR3 length equals 15 residues. The CDR3 bases are TGTGCCAGCAGTCCCCGGGATGCTTCCTACAATGAGCAGTTCTTC. It encodes CASSPRDASYNEQFF.

V usage is TRBV19 and J usage is TRBJ2-2; 8 bases are shared with TRBD2. The germline V gene has CDR1 LNHDA and CDR2 SQIVND (reference sequence). The CDR3 loop spans 15 amino acids. V shed 7 bases, J shed 6 bases, and the junction held 10 bases outside the gene matches. The chain's CDR3 is CASTPAGGVAGELFF. The CDR3 nucleotides are TGTGCCAGTACCCCGGCGGGGGGAGTAGCCGGGGAGCTGTTTTTT.

The chain has TRBV2 and TRBJ2-1, with D unclear. The CDR3 is 13 residues long. V gave up 6 bases and J gave up 2 bases, with 8 bases separating them. The germline CDR1 and CDR2 sequences are SNHLY and FYNNEI. The CDR3 bases are TGTGCCAGCAGGACATCGGCCTACAATGAGCAGTTCTTC. It is translated as CASRTSAYNEQFF.

This clone was seen a few times. V and J are TRBV4-1 and TRBJ1-4, with 8 positions matching TRBD1. The V and J ends lost 3 bases and 7 bases, in that order; junction bases with no gene match: 10. Germline CDR1 is MGHRA and CDR2 is YSYEKL. The CDR3 runs 16 residues. CDR3 sequence (DNA): TGCGCCAGCAGCCAGGGGACAGGAAGCCTTGGTGAAAAACTGTTTTTT. It is translated as CASSQGTGSLGEKLFF.

This chain joins TRBV4-3 and TRBJ1-1, with a tentative D call TRBD1 (5 bases). The CDR3 is 16 amino acids. Germline CDR1 reads LGHNA; CDR2 reads YSLEER. Trimming stripped 0 bases from V and 0 bases from J, with 11 bases between. The CDR3: CASSQDPGIMNTEAFF. The CDR3 region has the DNA TGCGCCAGCAGCCAAGATCCAGGGATCATGAACACTGAAGCTTTCTTT.

V is TRBV6-1 and J is TRBJ2-1; the match to TRBD1 covers 9 bases. Germline V gives CDR1 MNHNS, CDR2 SASEGT. The CDR3 is 16 amino acids. Losses at the gene ends were 4 bases for V and 8 bases for J; bases not matched to a gene: 12. Written as DNA, the CDR3 is TGTGCCAGCAGTGCTTCCGGGACAGGGAATTGGGATGAGCAGTTCTTC. As protein: CASSASGTGNWDEQFF.